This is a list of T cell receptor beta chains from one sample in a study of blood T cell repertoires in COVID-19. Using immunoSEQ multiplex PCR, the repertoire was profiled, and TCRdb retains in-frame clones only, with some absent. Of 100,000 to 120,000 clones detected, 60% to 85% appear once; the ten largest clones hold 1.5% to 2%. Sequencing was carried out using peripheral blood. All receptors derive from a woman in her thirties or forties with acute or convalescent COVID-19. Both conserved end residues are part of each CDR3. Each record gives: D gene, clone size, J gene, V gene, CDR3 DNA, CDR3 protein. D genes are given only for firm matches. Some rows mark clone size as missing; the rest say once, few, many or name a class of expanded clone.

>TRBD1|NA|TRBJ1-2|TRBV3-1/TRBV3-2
TGTGCCAGCAGCCCCGGACAGGGAGAGGCTTACACCTTC
CASSPGQGEAYTF
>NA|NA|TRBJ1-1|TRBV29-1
TGCAGCGTTGTAGGGCAGGGAATCGGTGAAGCTTTCTTT
CSVVGQGIGEAFF
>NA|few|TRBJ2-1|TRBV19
TGTGCCAGTAGTTTGGCAGGGTTCGACAATGAGCAGTTCTTC
CASSLAGFDNEQFF
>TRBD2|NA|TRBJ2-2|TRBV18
TGTGCCAGCTCACCACCACTAGCGGGTCCGAACACCGGGGAGCTGTTTTTT
CASSPPLAGPNTGELFF
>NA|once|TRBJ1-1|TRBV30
TGTGCCTGGAGTGTTGCAGGGGAGACTGAAGCTTTCTTT
CAWSVAGETEAFF
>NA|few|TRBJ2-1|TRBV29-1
TGCAGCGTTGAAATGGTGACAGGAGGCTTCAATGAGCAGTTCTTC
CSVEMVTGGFNEQFF
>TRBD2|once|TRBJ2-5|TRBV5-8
TGTGCCAGCAGCTCCCTCGGACTAGCGGGGACGGGGGAGACCCAGTACTTC
CASSSLGLAGTGETQYF
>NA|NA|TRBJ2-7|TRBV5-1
TGCGCCAGCAGCTTGGCCGCGGCTTACGAGCAGTACTTC
CASSLAAAYEQYF
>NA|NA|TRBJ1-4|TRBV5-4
TGTGCCAGCAGCTTGGGAGCGGCAACTAATGAAAAACTGTTTTTT
CASSLGAATNEKLFF
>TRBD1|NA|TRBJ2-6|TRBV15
TGTGCCACCAGCAGAGGACAGGGAAGCTCTGGGGCCAACGTCCTGACTTTC
CATSRGQGSSGANVLTF